This T cell receptor beta chain was retrieved from a study of OX40 agonist ivuxolimab in advanced cancers. In the study overall: Ivuxolimab was a fully human IgG2 agonistic monoclonal antibody targeting the costimulatory receptor OX40 (CD134). Intravenous ivuxolimab was administered to patients every 2 weeks at six dose levels: 0.01, 0.1, 0.3, 1.5, 3 and 10 mg/kg. Of the roughly 53 patients in dose escalation, about 20 had hepatocellular carcinoma, some 15 had melanoma, 9 had renal cell carcinoma and 9 had head and neck cancer. In the dose-escalation cohort, more than 75% of patients were male, and the mean age was approximately 55 years, with a range of roughly 23 to 85. Patients were allowed to have had prior anti-PD-1, anti-PD-L1 or anti-CTLA-4 therapy, and approximately 40% of the dose-escalation patients had previously received checkpoint inhibitors. Partial responses were achieved by three dose-escalation patients, of whom one had hepatocellular carcinoma and two had cutaneous melanoma. Peripheral TCRbeta sequencing aimed to test whether ivuxolimab altered TCR sequence diversity and caused clonal T-cell expansion. The paper describes the monotherapy dose-escalation part (N of about 47 patients) of the phase I trial of ivuxolimab.

Study-wide findings and limitations: Low levels of normalized T-cell clonal expansion were also seen in some patients who did not respond. In the 0.1-3.0 mg/kg groups, partial responders had among the lowest normalized peripheral clonal expansion, particularly in CD8+ T cells. On average, CD8+ T cells showed more expanded clones than CD4+ T cells after ivuxolimab. Antigen specificity was not determined for the clonally expanded peripheral T cells. Clonal expansion of both CD4+ and CD8+ blood T cells was observed from baseline to week 6 at doses 0.1 to 3.0 mg/kg.

Remarks on this clone: The antigen it recognizes is unknown. Nothing much larger sits one base from this clone, and base qualities are not available.

Looking up the germline V gene (reference sequence) yields CDR1 MNHNY and CDR2 SVGAGI. V is cut by 2 bases and J by 8 bases, and the space between the germline ends is 16 bases. Including cysteine and phenylalanine, the CDR3 has 15 amino acids. Only the CDR3 DNA is retained, 45 bases long and in frame from the first base. Patients with autoimmune disease history or receiving systemic immunosuppression were excluded from the trial. Peripheral blood for TCR sequencing was collected from all dose cohorts at baseline, on cycle 4 day 1, and on cycle 7 day 1. The samples were drawn from a first-in-human, open-label, multicenter phase I dose-escalation trial of ivuxolimab. The trial enrolled adults with locally advanced or metastatic head and neck squamous cell, hepatocellular, melanoma or renal cell carcinoma. Before TCR sequencing, CD4+ T cells and CD8+ T cells were sorted from peripheral blood as separate populations.

For sequencing of the TCRbeta CDR3 region, genomic DNA was extracted from the sorted cells. TCRbeta CDR3 regions were sequenced using the immunoSEQ Assay. What TCRdb holds here is the immuneACCESS table cut down to in-frame rearrangements. Part of the clones is not present; checked against another copy, under half of the missing clones reflect an unresolved V gene, and the others are unexplained. Here the sample has tens of thousands of clones; roughly 88% occur a single time. 0.25% to 0.35% of the sample comes from the top ten. The starting material was CD4+ or CD8+ T cells sorted from blood, obtained in a trial of the OX40 agonist ivuxolimab. The rearrangement combines TRBV6-6 with TRBJ2-1; TRBD1 is perhaps the D gene, given 5 matching bases. The receptor's source is an adult with an advanced solid tumor such as melanoma, head and neck, liver or kidney cancer. At the DNA level, the sequence is TGTGCCAGCAGTTACGGGGCGGCCTCCCCCGATGAGCAGTTCTTC. The encoded protein is CASSYGAASPDEQFF.